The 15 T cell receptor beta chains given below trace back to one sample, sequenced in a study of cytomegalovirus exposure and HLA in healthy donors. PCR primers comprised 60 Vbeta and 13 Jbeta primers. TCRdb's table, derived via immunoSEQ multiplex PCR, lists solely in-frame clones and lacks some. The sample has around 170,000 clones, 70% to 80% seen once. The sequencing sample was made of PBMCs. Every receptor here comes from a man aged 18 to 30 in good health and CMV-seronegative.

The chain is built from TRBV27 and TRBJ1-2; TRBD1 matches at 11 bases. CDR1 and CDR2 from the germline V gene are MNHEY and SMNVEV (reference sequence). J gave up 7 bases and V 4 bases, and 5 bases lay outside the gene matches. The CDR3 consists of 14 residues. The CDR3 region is CASSYGGTGGGYTF. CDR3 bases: TGTGCCAGCAGTTACGGGGGGACAGGGGGTGGCTACACCTTC.

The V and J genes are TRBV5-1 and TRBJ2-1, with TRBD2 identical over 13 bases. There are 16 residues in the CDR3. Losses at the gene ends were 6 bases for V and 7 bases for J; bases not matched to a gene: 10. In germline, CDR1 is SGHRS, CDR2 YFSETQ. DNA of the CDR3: TGCGCCAGCAAATTAGGCGGACTAGCGGGGGCGAATGAGCAGTTCTTC. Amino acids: CASKLGGLAGANEQFF.

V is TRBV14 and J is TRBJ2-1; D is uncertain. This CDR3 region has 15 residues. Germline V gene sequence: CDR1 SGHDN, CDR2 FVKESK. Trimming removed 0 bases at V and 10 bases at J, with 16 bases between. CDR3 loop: CASSQEAVGAWEQFF. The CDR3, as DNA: TGTGCCAGCAGCCAAGAGGCGGTAGGTGCATGGGAGCAGTTCTTC.

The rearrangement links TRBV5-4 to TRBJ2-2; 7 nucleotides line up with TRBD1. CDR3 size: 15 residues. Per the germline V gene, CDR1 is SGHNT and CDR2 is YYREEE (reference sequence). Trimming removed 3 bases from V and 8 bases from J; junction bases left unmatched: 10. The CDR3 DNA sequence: TGTGCCAGCAGCTCGAAACAGGGGATAGGGGGGGAGCTGTTTTTT. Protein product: CASSSKQGIGGELFF.

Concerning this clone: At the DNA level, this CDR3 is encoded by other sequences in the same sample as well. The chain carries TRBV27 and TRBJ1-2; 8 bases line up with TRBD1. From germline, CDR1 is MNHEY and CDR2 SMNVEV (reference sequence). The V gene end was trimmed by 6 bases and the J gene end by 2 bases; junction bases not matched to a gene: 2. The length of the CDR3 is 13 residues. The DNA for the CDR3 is TGTGCCAGCAGAACAGGGGGGAACTATGGCTACACCTTC. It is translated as CASRTGGNYGYTF.

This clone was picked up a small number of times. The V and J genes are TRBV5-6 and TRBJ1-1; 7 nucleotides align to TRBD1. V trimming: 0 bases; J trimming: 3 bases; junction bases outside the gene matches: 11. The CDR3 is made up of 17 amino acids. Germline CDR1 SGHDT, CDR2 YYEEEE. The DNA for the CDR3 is TGTGCCAGCAGCTTGGGAGGAGGGGGCGCAGGGGACACTGAAGCTTTCTTT. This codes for CASSLGGGGAGDTEAFF.

The CDR3 region is CASSAQNMNTEAFF. DNA for the CDR3: TGTGCCAGTAGTGCTCAGAACATGAACACTGAAGCTTTCTTT. This chain links TRBV19 with TRBJ1-1; unclear D gene. This CDR3 spans 14 amino acids. The V end was cut by 5 bases, the J end by 0 bases, with 10 bases between. The V gene's germline CDR1 is LNHDA and CDR2 SQIVND (reference sequence).

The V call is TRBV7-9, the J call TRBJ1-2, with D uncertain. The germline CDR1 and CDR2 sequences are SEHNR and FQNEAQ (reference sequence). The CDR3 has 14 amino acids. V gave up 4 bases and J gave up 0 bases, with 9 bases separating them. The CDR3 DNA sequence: TGTGCCAGCAGCTCAGACACTGCTAACTATGGCTACACCTTC. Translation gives CASSSDTANYGYTF.

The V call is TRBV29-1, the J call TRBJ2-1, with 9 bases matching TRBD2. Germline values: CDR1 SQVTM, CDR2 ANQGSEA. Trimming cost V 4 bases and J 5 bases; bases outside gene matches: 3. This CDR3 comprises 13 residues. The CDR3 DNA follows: TGCAGCGTTGCTAGCGGGGTTAACAATGAGCAGTTCTTC. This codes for CSVASGVNNEQFF.

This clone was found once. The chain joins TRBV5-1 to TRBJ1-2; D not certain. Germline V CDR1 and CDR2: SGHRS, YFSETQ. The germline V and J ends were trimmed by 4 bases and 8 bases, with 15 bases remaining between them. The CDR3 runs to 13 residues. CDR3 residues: CASSPIERRGYTF. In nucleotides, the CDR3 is TGCGCCAGCAGCCCAATCGAGAGGAGAGGCTACACCTTC.

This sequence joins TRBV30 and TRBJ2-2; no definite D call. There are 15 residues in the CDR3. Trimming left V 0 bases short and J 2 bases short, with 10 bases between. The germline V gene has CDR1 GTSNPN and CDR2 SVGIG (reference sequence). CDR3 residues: CAWSVLTPNTGELFF. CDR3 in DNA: TGTGCCTGGAGTGTACTAACCCCAAACACCGGGGAGCTGTTTTTT.

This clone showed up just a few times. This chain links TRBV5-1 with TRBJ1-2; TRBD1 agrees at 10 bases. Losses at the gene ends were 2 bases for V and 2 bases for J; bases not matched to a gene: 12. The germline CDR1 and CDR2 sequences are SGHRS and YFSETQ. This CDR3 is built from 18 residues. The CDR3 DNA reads TGCGCCAGCAGCTTCGGAGGGGGACAGGGGAGGGGAAACTATGGCTACACCTTC. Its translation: CASSFGGGQGRGNYGYTF.

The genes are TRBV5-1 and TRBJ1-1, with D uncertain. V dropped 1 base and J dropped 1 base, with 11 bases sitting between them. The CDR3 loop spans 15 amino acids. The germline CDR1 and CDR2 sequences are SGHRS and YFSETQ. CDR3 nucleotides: TGCGCCAGCAGCTTGCTTGAACTCGCGAACACTGAAGCTTTCTTT. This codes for CASSLLELANTEAFF.

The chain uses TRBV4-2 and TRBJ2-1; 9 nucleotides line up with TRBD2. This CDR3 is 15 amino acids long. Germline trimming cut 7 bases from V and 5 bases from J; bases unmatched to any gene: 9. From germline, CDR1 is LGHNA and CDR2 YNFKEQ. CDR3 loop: CASTPTSGDHNEQFF. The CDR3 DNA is TGTGCCAGCACCCCGACTAGCGGAGACCACAATGAGCAGTTCTTC.

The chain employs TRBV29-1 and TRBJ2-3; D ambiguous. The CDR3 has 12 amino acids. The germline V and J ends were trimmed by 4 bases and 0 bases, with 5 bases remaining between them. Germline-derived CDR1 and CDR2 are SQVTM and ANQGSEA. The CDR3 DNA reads TGCAGCGTTGCCGGGAGCACAGATACGCAGTATTTT. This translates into CSVAGSTDTQYF.